The present entry profiles one T cell receptor beta chain with its context. Its cognate antigen is unknown. This entry belongs to a study of beta chain features in type 1 diabetes. Populations obtained by sorting all exceeded 95% purity. Expressed TCRB transcripts were sequenced because the isolated RNA had all been reverse transcribed beforehand. Clones were sequenced by immunoSEQ multiplex PCR, and TCRdb holds only the in-frame ones, with some missing. The sample carries around 250,000 clones, roughly 22% recorded once. Study results and caveats: Insertion counts at VDJ junctions were lower in type 1 diabetes patients, who also showed more deletions there. For patients and controls alike, PCR might favor shorter templates to the same degree. Type 1 diabetes patients had TCRB CDR3s that were shorter (moderately but significantly so) in all four CD4+ subsets.

The clonotype was recovered from a woman aged 40 to 55 with type 1 diabetes. The sample taken for sequencing was naive CD4+ T cells from blood.

The CDR3 region has the DNA TGTGCCGCAGGAAGCTACGAGCAGTACTTC. Translated: CAAGSYEQYF. The chain couples TRBV5-4 to TRBJ2-7; D remains unclear. The germline CDR1 and CDR2 sequences are SGHNT and YYREEE (reference sequence). The CDR3 runs 10 residues. With 10 bases removed from V and 3 bases from J, the gap between germline ends came to 8 bases. Drawing the rest from reference TRBV5-4 and TRBJ2-7, the complete variable domain is ETGVTQSPTHLIKTRGQQVTLRCSSQSGHNTVSWYQQALGQGPQFIFQYYREEENGRGNFPPRFSGLQFPNYSSELNVNALELDDSALYLCAAGSYEQYFGPGTRLTVT.